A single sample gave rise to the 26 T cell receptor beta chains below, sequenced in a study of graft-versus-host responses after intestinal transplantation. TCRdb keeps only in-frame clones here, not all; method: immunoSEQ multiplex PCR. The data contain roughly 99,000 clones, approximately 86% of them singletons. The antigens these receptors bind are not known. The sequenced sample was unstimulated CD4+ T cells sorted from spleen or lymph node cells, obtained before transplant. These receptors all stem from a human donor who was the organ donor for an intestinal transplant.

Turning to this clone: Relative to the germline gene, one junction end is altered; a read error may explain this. The CDR3 DNA is TGTGCCAACAGTGAATTGAATGCGGACGATGGGAGCTACACCTTC. Residues: CANSELNADDGSYTF. J is TRBJ1-2 and V is TRBV25-1; D gene unclear. The CDR3 sequence is 15 residues long. The V gene's germline CDR1 is MGHDK and CDR2 SYGVNS.

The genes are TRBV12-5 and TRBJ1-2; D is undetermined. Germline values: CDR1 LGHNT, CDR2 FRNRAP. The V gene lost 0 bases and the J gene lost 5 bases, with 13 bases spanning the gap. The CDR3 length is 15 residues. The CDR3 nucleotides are TGTGCTAGTGGTTTGGTCCTTCGCGGGTTGTATGGCTACACCTTC. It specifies CASGLVLRGLYGYTF.

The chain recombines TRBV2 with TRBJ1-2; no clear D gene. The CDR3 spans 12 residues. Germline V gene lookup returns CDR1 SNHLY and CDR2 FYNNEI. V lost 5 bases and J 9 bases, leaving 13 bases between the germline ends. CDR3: CASSYDPARYTF. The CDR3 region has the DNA TGTGCCAGCAGTTACGACCCGGCCCGCTACACCTTC.

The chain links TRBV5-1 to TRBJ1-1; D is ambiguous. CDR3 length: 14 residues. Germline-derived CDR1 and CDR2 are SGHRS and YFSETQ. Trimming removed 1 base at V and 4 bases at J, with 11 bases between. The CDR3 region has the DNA TGCGCCAGCAGCTTGAGAACTGGGAGCACTGAAGCTTTCTTT. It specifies CASSLRTGSTEAFF.

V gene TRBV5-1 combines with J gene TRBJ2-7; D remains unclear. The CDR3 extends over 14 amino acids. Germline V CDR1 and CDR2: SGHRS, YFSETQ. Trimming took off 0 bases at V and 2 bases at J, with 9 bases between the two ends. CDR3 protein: CASSLVVSPYEQYF. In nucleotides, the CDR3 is TGCGCCAGCAGCTTGGTCGTCAGCCCCTACGAGCAGTACTTC. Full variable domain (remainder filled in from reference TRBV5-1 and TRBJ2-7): KAGVTQTPRYLIKTRGQQVTLSCSPISGHRSVSWYQQTPGQGLQFLFEYFSETQRNKGNFPGRFSGRQFSNSRSEMNVSTLELGDSALYLCASSLVVSPYEQYFGPGTRLTVT.

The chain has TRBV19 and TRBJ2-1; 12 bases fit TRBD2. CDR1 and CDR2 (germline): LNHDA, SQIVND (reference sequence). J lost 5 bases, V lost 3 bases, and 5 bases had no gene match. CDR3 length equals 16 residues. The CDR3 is CASSISTSGGNNEQFF. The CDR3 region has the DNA TGTGCCAGTAGTATCTCGACTAGCGGGGGAAACAATGAGCAGTTCTTC.

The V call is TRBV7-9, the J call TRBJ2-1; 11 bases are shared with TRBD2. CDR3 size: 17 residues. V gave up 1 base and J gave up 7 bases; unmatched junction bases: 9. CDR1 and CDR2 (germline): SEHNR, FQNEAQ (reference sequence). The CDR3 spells CASSLGGSGRVGNEQFF. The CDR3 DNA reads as TGTGCCAGCAGCTTAGGAGGTAGCGGGAGGGTCGGGAATGAGCAGTTCTTC.

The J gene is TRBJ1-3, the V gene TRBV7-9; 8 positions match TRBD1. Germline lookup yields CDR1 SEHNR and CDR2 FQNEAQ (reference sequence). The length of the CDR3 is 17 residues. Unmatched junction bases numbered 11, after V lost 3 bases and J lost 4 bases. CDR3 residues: CASSLVDSGGSGNTIYF. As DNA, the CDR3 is TGTGCCAGCAGCTTGGTCGATTCAGGGGGCTCAGGAAACACCATATATTTT.

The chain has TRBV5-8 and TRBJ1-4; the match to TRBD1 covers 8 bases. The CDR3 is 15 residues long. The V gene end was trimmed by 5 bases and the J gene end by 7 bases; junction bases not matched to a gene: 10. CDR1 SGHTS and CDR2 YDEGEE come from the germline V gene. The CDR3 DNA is TGTGCCAGCAGGCCAGGACAGGGCTCGGCTGAAAAACTGTTTTTT. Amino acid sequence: CASRPGQGSAEKLFF.

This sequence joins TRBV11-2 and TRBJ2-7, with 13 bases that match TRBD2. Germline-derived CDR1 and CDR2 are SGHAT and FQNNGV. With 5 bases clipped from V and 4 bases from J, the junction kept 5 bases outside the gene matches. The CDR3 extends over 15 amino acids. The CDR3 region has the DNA TGTGCCAGCAGCCTCGGACTAGCGGGGGATTACGAGCAGTACTTC. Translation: CASSLGLAGDYEQYF. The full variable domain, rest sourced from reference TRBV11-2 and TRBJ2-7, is EAGVAQSPRYKIIEKRQSVAFWCNPISGHATLYWYQQILGQGPKLLIQFQNNGVVDDSQLPKDRFSAERLKGVDSTLKIQPAKLEDSAVYLCASSLGLAGDYEQYFGPGTRLTVT.

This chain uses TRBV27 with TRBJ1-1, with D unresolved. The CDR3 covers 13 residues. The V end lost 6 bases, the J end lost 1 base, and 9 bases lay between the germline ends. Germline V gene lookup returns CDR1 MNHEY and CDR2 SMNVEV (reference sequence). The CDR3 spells CASRALANTEAFF. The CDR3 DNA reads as TGTGCCAGCAGGGCTTTAGCGAACACTGAAGCTTTCTTT.

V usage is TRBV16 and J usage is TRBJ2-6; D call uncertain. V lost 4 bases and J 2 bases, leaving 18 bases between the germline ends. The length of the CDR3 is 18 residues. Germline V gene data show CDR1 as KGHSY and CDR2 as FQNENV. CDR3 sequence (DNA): TGTGCCAGCAGCCGTAGAGGAACGCCTTTTACTGGGGCCAACGTCCTGACTTTC. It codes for CASSRRGTPFTGANVLTF.

This chain's CDR3 is CASTLENTGELFF. The CDR3 DNA reads as TGTGCCAGCACCCTCGAAAACACCGGGGAGCTGTTTTTT. The chain is built from TRBV2 and TRBJ2-2; D gene uncertain. The CDR3 extends over 13 amino acids. The V gene's germline CDR1 is SNHLY and CDR2 FYNNEI. Trimming took off 7 bases at V and 2 bases at J, with 8 bases between the two ends.

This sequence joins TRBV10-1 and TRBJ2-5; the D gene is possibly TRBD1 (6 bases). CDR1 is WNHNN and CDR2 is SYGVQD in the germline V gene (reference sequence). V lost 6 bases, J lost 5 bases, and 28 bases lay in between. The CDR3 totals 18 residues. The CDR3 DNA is TGCGCCAGCAGCTGCCTTAACGTACGGGACAACACTTGGGAGACCCAGTACTTC. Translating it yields CASSCLNVRDNTWETQYF.

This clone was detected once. DNA for the CDR3: TGCGCCAGGATCCCGGGACAGGGTGGCCTAGGGCTCCGGAGCGGGGAGCTGTTTTTT. Its translation: CARIPGQGGLGLRSGELFF. V usage is TRBV10-1 and J usage is TRBJ2-2, with 9 nucleotides matching TRBD1. The CDR3 runs 19 residues. Germline CDR1 WNHNN, CDR2 SYGVQD (reference sequence). V dropped 9 bases and J dropped 7; count of bases not matched to a gene: 24.

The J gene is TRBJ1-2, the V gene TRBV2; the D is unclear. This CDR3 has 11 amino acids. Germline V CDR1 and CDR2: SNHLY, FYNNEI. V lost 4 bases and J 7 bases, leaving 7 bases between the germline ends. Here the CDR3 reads CASSARGGYTF. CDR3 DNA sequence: TGTGCCAGCAGTGCCCGCGGTGGCTACACCTTC.

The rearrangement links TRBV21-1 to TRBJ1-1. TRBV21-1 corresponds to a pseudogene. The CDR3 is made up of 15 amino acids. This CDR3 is CASSSPKSIDTEAFF. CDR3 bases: TGTGCCAGCAGCTCTCCGAAAAGTATCGACACTGAAGCTTTCTTT.

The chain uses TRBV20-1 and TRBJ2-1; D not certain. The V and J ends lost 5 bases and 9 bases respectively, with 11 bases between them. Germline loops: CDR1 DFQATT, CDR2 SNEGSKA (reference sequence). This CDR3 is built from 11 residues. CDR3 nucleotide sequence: TGCAGTGCTGCACGTGGTACTGAGCAGTTCTTC. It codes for CSAARGTEQFF.

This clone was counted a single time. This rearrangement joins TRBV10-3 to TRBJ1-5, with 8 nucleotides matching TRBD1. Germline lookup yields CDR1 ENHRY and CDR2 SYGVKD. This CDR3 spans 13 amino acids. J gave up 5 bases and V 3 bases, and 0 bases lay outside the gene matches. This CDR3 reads CAISDRGHQPQHF. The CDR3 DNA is TGTGCCATCAGTGACAGGGGGCATCAGCCCCAGCATTTT.

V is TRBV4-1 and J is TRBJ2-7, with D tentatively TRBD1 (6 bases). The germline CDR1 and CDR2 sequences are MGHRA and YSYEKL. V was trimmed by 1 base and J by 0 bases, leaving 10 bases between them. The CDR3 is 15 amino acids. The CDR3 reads CASSQGRGHSYEQYF. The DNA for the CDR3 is TGCGCCAGCAGCCAAGGCAGGGGCCACTCCTACGAGCAGTACTTC.

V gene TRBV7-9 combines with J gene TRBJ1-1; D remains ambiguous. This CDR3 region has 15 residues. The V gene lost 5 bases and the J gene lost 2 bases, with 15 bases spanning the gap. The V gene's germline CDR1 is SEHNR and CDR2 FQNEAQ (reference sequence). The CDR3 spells CASSQLRRTNTEAFF. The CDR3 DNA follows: TGTGCCAGCAGCCAACTCCGGAGAACCAACACTGAAGCTTTCTTT.

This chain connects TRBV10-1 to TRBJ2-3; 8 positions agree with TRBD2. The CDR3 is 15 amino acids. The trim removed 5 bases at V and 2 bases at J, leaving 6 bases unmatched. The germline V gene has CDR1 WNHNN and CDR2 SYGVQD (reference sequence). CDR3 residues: CASSPTSGLTDTQYF. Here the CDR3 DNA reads TGCGCCAGCAGTCCCACTAGCGGACTCACAGATACGCAGTATTTT.

This CDR3 is CASKARETQYF. In nucleotides, the CDR3 is TGTGCCAGCAAGGCTAGGGAGACCCAGTACTTC. This chain joins TRBV2 and TRBJ2-5; no reliable D call. V dropped 7 bases and J dropped 5 bases, with 8 bases sitting between them. CDR1 is SNHLY, CDR2 FYNNEI, per germline. This CDR3 comprises 11 residues. The entire variable domain, with the rest obtained from reference TRBV2 and TRBJ2-5, is as follows: EPEVTQTPSHQVTQMGQEVILRCVPISNHLYFYWYRQILGQKVEFLVSFYNNEISEKSEIFDDQFSVERPDGSNFTLKIRSTKLEDSAMYFCASKARETQYFGPGTRLLVL.

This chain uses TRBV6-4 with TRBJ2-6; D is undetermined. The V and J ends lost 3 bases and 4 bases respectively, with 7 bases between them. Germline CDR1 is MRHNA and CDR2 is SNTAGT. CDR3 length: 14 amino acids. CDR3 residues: CASSEWAGANVLTF. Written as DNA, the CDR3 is TGTGCCAGCAGTGAGTGGGCAGGGGCCAACGTCCTGACTTTC.

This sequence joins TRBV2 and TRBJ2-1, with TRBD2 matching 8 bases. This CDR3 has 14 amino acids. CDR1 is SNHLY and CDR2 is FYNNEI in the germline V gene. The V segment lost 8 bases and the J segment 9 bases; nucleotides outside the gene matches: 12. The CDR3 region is CASRRGGLGIEQFF. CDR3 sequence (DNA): TGTGCCAGCCGTCGGGGGGGCCTAGGTATTGAGCAGTTCTTC.

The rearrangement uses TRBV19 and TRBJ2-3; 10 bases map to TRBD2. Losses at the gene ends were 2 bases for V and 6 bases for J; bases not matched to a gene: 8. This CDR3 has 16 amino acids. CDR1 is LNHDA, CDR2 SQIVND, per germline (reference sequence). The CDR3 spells CASSIRPSGSGDTQYF. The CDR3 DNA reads TGTGCCAGTAGTATAAGGCCTAGCGGGAGCGGGGATACGCAGTATTTT.